This paragraph reports one TCR beta chain. The clone's antigen remains unknown. The record has no base qualities; no much larger clone is one base away. This sample is part of a study of siplizumab effects on memory and regulatory T cells (dated by TCRdb to the late 2010s). A note on the overall study: The study examined how the anti-CD2 antibody siplizumab affects alloreactive T-cell subsets in allogeneic mixed lymphocyte reactions built from human PBMCs. General findings and caveats noted by the study authors: A naive or memory phenotype could not be assigned to roughly 80-96% of proliferating CD4+ or CD8+ clones. In reactions with siplizumab, an average of roughly 70% of mappable alloreactive CD4+ clones were Treg-derived, compared with roughly 30% in control reactions. Unstimulated naive T cells appeared more diverse than memory T cells, and naive cells seemed to contribute substantially to the alloresponse. Siplizumab significantly lowered the cumulative frequency of alloreactive sequences that could be traced to unstimulated CD4+ memory T cells. The suppressive function of proliferating Tregs from siplizumab cultures was not functionally confirmed. Because sequences below about 10^-5 frequency were poorly captured, only a minor fraction of alloreactive clones could be mapped to unstimulated subsets.

V sheds 5 bases and J sheds 1 base, leaving 12 bases between their ends. In the germline V gene (reference sequence), CDR1 corresponds to MNHEY and CDR2 to SMNVEV. The CDR3 starts with the cysteine, ends with the phenylalanine, and has 15 residues. Only the CDR3 part of the read is kept: 45 bases, read in frame from the first base. Sorted unstimulated T cells, along with proliferating T cells recovered from mixed lymphocyte reactions, underwent TCRbeta CDR3 sequencing. Fresh whole blood from about 10 HLA-typed healthy donors served as the source for isolating PBMCs. Libraries were built with the immunoSEQ multiplex PCR assay. About 10^5 TCR templates per sample were assayed by the deep sequencing platform. Genomic DNA extracted from sorted T cells was used for TCRbeta CDR3 sequencing. As for the authors' bioinformatics: The R programming language was used for clonal analysis of the TCRbeta CDR3 data. Comparing unstimulated samples against CFSE-low samples taken after the reaction was how alloreactive CD4+ and CD8+ clones were defined. Alloreactive CD4+ clones were assigned to regulatory or non-regulatory origin by matching sequences to sorted unstimulated Treg and non-Treg repertoires. The table was pulled from immuneACCESS by TCRdb, which kept in-frame rearrangements only. Such tables lose some clones; where checked, under half of the loss comes from unresolved V genes, and the rest has no known cause. Clone size and V and J calls were adopted from that table, with D and trimming inferred from the DNA. In all, the sample holds roughly 100,000 clones, and about 92% of those were seen once. Jointly, the top ten make up 0.32% of the sample.

The sample comprised CD4+ T cells sorted from blood. The chain is assembled from TRBV27 and TRBJ2-1, with no confidently assigned D gene. The clonotype was recovered from a human donor in good health. The encoded CDR3 is CASSRVGSSYNEQFF. The DNA sequence is TGTGCCAGCAGTCGGGTCGGTTCTTCCTACAATGAGCAGTTCTTC.